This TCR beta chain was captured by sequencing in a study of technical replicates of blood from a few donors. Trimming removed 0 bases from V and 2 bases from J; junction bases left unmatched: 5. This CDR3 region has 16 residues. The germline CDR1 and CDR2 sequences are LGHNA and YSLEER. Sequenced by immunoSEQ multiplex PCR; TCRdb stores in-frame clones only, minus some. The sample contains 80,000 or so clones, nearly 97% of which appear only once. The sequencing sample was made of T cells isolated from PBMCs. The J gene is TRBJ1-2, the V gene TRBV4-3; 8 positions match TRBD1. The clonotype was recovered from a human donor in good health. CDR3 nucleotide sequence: TGCGCCAGCAGCCAAGATAAAAGGACAGGGAACTATGGCTACACCTTC. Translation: CASSQDKRTGNYGYTF.